Below are 5 T cell receptor beta chains sequenced from a single sample in a study of spatial heterogeneity in lung cancer. TCRdb re-analysed the 5' RACE reads in MiXCR, keeping a single row per CDR3 protein. The sample records about 7,000 distinct CDR3 sequences, 15% to 20% being singletons. Time point specified: sample taken at primary tumor resection. Unsorted whole RNA of tumor, nontumor lung or frozen PBMC was sequenced. The sample was PBMCs, taken at surgery. The receptors were sampled from a female donor with early-stage non-small cell lung cancer.

This clonotype has only a few counts. This chain joins TRBV12-3 or TRBV12-4 and TRBJ2-2; tentative D call: TRBD2 (6 bases). There are 14 residues in the CDR3. V gave up 7 bases and J gave up 7 bases, with 16 bases separating them. CDR3 in amino acids: CASTLTGVDGELFF. DNA of the CDR3: TGTGCCAGCACCCTGACGGGGGTTGACGGGGAGCTGTTTTTT.

This clonotype was detected ten times or more. The J gene is TRBJ1-6, the V gene TRBV7-8; D not certain. The CDR3 spans 13 residues. Germline V gives CDR1 SGHVS, CDR2 FQNEAQ. V gave up 7 bases and J gave up 5 bases, with 9 bases separating them. CDR3 protein: CASTPSDNSPLHF. The CDR3 DNA follows: TGTGCCAGCACCCCTTCCGATAATTCACCCCTCCACTTT.

The chain couples TRBV5-1 to TRBJ1-4; D perhaps matches TRBD1 (6 bases). V gave up 4 bases and J gave up 7 bases, with 17 bases separating them. This CDR3 has 15 amino acids. CDR1 is SGHRS and CDR2 is YFSETQ in the germline V gene. The DNA of the CDR3 is TGCGCCAGCAGCGCGACGACAGGTAGAGGTGAAAAACTGTTTTTT. It translates to CASSATTGRGEKLFF. The full variable domain, with the rest looked up from reference TRBV5-1 and TRBJ1-4, is KAGVTQTPRYLIKTRGQQVTLSCSPISGHRSVSWYQQTPGQGLQFLFEYFSETQRNKGNFPGRFSGRQFSNSRSEMNVSTLELGDSALYLCASSATTGRGEKLFFGSGTQLSVL.

Within the sample, this clonotype is medium-sized (0.01 to 0.1%). The V gene is TRBV5-5, the J gene TRBJ2-7; D perhaps matches TRBD1 (6 bases). In germline, CDR1 is SGHKS, CDR2 YYEKEE (reference sequence). V dropped 1 base and J dropped 6 bases, with 11 bases sitting between them. This CDR3 spans 13 amino acids. The CDR3, as DNA: TGTGCCAGCAGCTTGTGGACAGAGAGCGAGCAGTACGTC. This codes for CASSLWTESEQYV.

By proportion, this clonotype is medium-sized. This rearrangement joins TRBV9 to TRBJ2-5; the D is unclear. Germline V CDR1 and CDR2: SGDLS, YYNGEE. The CDR3 is 12 amino acids. V was cut by 0 bases and J by 4 bases, with 4 bases left in between. The CDR3 loop reads CASSVGGETQYF. CDR3 DNA sequence: TGTGCCAGCAGCGTAGGAGGAGAGACCCAGTACTTC.